In its sample, the clone carrying this TCR beta chain was seen many times. Its antigen is unknown. These data are taken from a study of blood T cells in healthy people across ages. Then a second PCR, running about 6 to 12 cycles, was carried out with a sample-barcoded 5' primer and a J-beta primer mix. TCRdb reprocessed the 5' RACE reads with MiXCR, giving one entry per CDR3 protein. Here the sample spans 590,000 or so distinct CDR3 sequences, 25% to 35% being singletons. Findings of the study overall: Diversity was higher, and naive CD4+ cells more numerous, in long-lived donors than in aged donors.

Isolation yielded PBMCs, at least 7 million per sample, in every case. This clonotype was sampled from a woman older than 75 in good health. Sequencing was carried out using blood.

The CDR3 nucleotides read TGCAGCGTCCGGGACGGGGGAGGTACGCAGTATTTT. This codes for CSVRDGGGTQYF. J is TRBJ2-3 and V is TRBV29-1; a possible D gene is TRBD2 (6 bases). V shed 6 bases and J shed 8 bases, with 15 bases lying between them. This CDR3 is built from 12 residues. In germline, CDR1 is SQVTM, CDR2 ANQGSEA.